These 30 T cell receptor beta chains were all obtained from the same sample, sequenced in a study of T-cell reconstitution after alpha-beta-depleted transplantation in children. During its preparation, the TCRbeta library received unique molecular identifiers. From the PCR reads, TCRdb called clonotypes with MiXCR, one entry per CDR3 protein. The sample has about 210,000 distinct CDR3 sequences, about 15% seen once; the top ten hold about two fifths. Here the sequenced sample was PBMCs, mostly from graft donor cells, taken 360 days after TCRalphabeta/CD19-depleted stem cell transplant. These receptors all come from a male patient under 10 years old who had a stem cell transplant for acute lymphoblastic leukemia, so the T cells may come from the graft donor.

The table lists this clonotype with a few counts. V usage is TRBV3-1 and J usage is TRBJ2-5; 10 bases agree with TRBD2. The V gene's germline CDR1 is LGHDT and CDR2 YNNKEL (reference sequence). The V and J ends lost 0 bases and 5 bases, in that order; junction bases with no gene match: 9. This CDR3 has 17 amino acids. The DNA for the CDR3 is TGTGCCAGCAGCCAAGATCGTCTAGCGGGGGCATGGGAGACCCAGTACTTC. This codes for CASSQDRLAGAWETQYF.

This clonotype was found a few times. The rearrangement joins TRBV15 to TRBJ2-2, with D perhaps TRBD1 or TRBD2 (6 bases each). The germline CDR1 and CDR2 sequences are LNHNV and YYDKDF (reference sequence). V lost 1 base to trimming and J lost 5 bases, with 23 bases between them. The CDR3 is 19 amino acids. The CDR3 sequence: CATSRARDTATRGTGELFF. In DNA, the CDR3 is TGTGCCACCAGCAGAGCTAGGGACACAGCGACTAGGGGGACCGGGGAGCTGTTTTTT.

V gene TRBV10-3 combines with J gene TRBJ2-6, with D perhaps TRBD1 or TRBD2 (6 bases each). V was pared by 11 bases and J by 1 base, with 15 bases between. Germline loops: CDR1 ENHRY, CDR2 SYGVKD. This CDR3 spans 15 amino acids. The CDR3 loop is CAVRSGASGANVLTF. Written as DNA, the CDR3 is TGTGCCGTTAGGTCGGGGGCGTCTGGGGCCAACGTCCTGACTTTC.

The DNA for the CDR3 is TGTGCCAGTAGTATACGAGGGGGGGCCGCAATTTATGAGCAGTTCTTC. Protein: CASSIRGGAAIYEQFF. The chain employs TRBV19 and TRBJ2-1, with D possibly being TRBD2 (7 bases). Germline V gene data show CDR1 as LNHDA and CDR2 as SQIVND (reference sequence). V was clipped by 2 bases and J by 8 bases, with 19 bases between them. There are 16 residues in the CDR3.

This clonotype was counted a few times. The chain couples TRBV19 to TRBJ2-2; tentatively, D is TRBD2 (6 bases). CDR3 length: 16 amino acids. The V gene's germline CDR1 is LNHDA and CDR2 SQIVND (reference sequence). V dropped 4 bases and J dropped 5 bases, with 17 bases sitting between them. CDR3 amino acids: CASSKYQAGGTGELFF. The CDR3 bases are TGTGCCAGTAGTAAATACCAAGCGGGCGGAACCGGGGAGCTGTTTTTT.

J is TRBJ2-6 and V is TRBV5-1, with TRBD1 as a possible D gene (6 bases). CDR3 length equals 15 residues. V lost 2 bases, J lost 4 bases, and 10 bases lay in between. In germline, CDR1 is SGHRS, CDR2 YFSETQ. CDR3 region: CASSLAGAGANVLTF. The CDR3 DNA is TGCGCCAGCAGCTTAGCAGGGGCGGGGGCCAACGTCCTGACTTTC.

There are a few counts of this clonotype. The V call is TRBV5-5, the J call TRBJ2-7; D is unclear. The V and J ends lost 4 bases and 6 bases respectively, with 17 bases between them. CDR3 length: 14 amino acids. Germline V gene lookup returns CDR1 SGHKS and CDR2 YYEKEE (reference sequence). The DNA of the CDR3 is TGTGCCAGCAGCCCGAAGAGCTTTAGCAGCGAGCAGTACTTC. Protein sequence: CASSPKSFSSEQYF.

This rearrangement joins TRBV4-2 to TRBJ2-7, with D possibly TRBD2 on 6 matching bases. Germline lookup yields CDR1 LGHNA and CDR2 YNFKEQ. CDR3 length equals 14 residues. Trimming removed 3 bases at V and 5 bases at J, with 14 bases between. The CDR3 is CASSQERTIDEQYF. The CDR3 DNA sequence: TGTGCCAGCAGCCAGGAACGGACTATTGACGAGCAGTACTTC.

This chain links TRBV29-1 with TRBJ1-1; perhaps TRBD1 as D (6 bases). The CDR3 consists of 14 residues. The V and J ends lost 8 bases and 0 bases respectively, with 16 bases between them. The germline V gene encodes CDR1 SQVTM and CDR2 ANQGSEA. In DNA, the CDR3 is TGCAGCCTCCTGCGGGGGGCATTGAACACTGAAGCTTTCTTT. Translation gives CSLLRGALNTEAFF.

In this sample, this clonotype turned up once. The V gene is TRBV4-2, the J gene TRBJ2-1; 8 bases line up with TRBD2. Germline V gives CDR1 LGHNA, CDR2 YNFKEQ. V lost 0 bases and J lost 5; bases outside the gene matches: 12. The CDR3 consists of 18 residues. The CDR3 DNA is TGTGCCAGCAGCCAAGAGCTTGGAGGGACTAGTGTGGACAATGAGCAGTTCTTC. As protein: CASSQELGGTSVDNEQFF.

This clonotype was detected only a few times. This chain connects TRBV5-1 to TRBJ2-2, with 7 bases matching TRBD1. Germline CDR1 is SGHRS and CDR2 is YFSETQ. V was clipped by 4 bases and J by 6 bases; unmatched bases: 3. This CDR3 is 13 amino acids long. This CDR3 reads CASSRDRAGELFF. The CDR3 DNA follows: TGCGCCAGCAGCCGAGACAGGGCCGGGGAGCTGTTTTTT.

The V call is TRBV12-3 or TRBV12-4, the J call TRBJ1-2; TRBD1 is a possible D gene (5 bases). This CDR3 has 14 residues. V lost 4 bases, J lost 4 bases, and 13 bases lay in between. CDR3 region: CASSWTSPSYGYTF. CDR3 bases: TGTGCCAGCAGTTGGACAAGCCCGTCCTATGGCTACACCTTC.

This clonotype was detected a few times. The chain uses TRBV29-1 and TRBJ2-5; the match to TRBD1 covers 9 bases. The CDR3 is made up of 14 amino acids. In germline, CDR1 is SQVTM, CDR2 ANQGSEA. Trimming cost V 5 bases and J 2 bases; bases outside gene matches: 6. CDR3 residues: CSVSRGQGQETQYF. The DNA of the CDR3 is TGCAGCGTTTCACGGGGACAGGGTCAAGAGACCCAGTACTTC.

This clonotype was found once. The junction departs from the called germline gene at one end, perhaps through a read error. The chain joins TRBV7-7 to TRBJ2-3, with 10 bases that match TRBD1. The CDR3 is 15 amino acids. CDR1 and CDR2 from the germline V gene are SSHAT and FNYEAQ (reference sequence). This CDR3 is CASSPGQGPGDTQYF. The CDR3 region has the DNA TGTGCTAGCAGCCCGGGACAGGGGCCTGGGGATACGCAGTATTTT.

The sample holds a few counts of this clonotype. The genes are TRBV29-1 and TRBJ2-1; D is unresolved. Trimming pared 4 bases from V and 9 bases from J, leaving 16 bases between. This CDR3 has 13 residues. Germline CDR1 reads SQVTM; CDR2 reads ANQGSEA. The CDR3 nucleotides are TGCAGCGTTGCCACCGCTAGGACCGGTGAGCAGTTCTTC. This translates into CSVATARTGEQFF.

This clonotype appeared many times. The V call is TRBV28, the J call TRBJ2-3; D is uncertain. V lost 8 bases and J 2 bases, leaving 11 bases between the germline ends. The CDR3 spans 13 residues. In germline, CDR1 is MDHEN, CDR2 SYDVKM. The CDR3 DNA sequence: TGTGCCAGCCTAGATACTTCCACAGATACGCAGTATTTT. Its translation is CASLDTSTDTQYF.

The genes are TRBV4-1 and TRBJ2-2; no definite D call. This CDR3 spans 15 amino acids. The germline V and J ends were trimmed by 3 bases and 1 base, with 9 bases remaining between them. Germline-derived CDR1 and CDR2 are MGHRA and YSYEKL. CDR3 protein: CASSHAGRNTGELFF. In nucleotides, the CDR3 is TGCGCCAGCAGCCACGCCGGTAGGAACACCGGGGAGCTGTTTTTT.

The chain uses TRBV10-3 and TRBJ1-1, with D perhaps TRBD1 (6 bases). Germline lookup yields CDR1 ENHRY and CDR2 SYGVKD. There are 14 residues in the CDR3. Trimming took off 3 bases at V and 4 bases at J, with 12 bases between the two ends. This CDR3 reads CAISDPGGGTEAFF. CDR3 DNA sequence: TGTGCCATCAGTGACCCTGGGGGCGGCACTGAAGCTTTCTTT.

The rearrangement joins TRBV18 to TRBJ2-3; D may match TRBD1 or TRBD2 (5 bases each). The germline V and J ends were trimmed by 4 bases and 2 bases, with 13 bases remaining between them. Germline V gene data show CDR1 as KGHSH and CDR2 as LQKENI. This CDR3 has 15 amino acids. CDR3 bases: TGTGCCAGCTCACTTAAACGAGGGGCCACAGATACGCAGTATTTT. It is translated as CASSLKRGATDTQYF.

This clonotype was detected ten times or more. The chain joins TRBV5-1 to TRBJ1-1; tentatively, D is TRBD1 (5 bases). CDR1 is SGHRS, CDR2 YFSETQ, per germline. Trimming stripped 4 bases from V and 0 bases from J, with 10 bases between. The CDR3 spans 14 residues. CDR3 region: CASSPRDLNTEAFF. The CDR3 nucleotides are TGCGCCAGCAGCCCCAGGGACTTGAACACTGAAGCTTTCTTT.

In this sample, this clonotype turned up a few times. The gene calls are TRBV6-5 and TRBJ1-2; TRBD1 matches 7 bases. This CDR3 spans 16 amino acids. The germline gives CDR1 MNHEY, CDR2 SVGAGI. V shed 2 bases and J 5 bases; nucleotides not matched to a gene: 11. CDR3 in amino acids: CASSYAAAGQPYGYTF. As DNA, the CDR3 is TGTGCCAGCAGTTACGCCGCCGCGGGACAGCCTTATGGCTACACCTTC.

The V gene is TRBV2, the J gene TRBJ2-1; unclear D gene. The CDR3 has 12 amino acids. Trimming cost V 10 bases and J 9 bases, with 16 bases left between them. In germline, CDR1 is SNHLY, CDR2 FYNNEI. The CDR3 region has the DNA TGTGCCATCAAAAACGGTTCCCGTGAGCAGTTCTTC. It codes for CAIKNGSREQFF.

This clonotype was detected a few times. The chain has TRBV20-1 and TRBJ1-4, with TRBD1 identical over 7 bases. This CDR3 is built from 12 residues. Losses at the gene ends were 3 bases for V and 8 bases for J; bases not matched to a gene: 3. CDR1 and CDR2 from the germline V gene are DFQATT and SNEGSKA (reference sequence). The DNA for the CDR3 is TGCAGTGCTAGTAGGGACAGCGAAAAACTGTTTTTT. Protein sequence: CSASRDSEKLFF.

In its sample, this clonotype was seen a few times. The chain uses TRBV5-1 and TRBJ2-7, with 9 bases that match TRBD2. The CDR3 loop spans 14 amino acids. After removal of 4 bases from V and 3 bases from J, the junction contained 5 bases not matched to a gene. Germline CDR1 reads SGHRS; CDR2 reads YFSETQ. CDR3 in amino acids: CASSPVAGDYEQYF. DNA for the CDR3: TGCGCCAGCAGCCCTGTAGCGGGGGACTACGAGCAGTACTTC.

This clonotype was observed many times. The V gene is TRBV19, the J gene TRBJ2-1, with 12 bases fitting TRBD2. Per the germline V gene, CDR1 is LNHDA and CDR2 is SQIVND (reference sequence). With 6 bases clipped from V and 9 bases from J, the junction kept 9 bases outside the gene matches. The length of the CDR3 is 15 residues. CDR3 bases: TGTGCCAGTAGACCAGCTAGCGGGAGGGCGGGTGAGCAGTTCTTC. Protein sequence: CASRPASGRAGEQFF.

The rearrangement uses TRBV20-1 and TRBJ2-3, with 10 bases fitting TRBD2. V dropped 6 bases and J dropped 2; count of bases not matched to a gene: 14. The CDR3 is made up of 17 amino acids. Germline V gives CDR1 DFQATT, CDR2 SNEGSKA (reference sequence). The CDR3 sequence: CSAPQSGGGPLTDTQYF. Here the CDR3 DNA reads TGCAGTGCGCCGCAGAGCGGGGGGGGTCCCCTCACAGATACGCAGTATTTT.

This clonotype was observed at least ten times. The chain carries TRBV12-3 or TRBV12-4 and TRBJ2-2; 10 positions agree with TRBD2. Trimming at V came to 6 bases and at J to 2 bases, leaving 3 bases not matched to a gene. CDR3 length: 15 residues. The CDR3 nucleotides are TGTGCCAGCAGCCTAGCGGGGGCCAACACCGGGGAGCTGTTTTTT. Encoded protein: CASSLAGANTGELFF.

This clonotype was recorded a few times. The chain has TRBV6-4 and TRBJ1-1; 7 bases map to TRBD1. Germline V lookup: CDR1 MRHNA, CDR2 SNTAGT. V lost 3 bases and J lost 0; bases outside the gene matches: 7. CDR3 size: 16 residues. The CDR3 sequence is CASSERGGTVNTEAFF. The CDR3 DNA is TGTGCCAGCAGTGAAAGAGGGGGGACAGTGAACACTGAAGCTTTCTTT.

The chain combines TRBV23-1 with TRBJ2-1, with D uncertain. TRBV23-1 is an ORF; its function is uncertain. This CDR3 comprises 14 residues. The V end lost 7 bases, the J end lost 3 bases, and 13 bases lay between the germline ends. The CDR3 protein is CASNRATFYNEQFF. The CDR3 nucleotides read TGCGCCAGCAATCGAGCGACATTCTACAATGAGCAGTTCTTC.

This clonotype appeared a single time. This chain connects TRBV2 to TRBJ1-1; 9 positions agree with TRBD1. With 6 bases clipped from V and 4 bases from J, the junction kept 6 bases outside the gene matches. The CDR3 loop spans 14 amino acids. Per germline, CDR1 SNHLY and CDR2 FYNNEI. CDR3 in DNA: TGTGCCAGCAGCCGGGACAGGGTTGCCACTGAAGCTTTCTTT. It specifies CASSRDRVATEAFF.